The clone carrying this T cell receptor beta chain was detected ten times or more. The antigen remains undetermined. Read sequence stops 3 residues before the CDR3 end, and the germline J gene provides the missing end. The data were obtained in a study of T cell clonality in common variable immunodeficiency. This CDR3 region has 13 residues. Germline V gene lookup returns CDR1 ENHRY and CDR2 SYGVKD. The J segment lost 3 bases and the V segment lost 10 bases, leaving 8 bases of the junction unmatched. Using immunoSEQ multiplex PCR, the repertoire was profiled, and TCRdb retains in-frame clones only, with some absent. The sample lists approximately 81,000 clones, none appearing once, the ten largest making up approximately 0.8%. General study points: In common variable immunodeficiency, TCR beta chains reportedly carried fewer deletions and N-nucleotide insertions. TCRbeta clonality was increased in CVID versus healthy controls. CVID patient heterogeneity limited repertoire-clinical complication correlations.

The clonotype comes from a person aged 18 to 70 in good health. The chain couples TRBV10-3 to TRBJ1-1; 7 nucleotides align to TRBD1. The sequenced sample was peripheral blood mononuclear cells. CDR3 bases read: TGTGCCACCGGAAAACAGGGGCACACTGAA. Translation: CATGKQGHTE. In full, the CDR3 reads CATGKQGHTEAFF.